Listed here are 30 T cell receptor beta chains from one sample, sequenced in a study of blood T cell repertoires in COVID-19. The data were produced by immunoSEQ multiplex PCR, yet TCRdb's version contains in-frame clones alone and is incomplete. The sample has under 450,000 clones; approximately 86% are singletons. The sample taken for sequencing was peripheral blood. The receptors originated from a woman in her sixties with COVID-19, enrolled during active disease.

The genes are TRBV10-3 and TRBJ1-2, with D tentatively TRBD1 (5 bases). The V and J ends lost 6 bases and 0 bases respectively, with 11 bases between them. The CDR3 length is 14 residues. CDR1 is ENHRY and CDR2 is SYGVKD in the germline V gene. CDR3 loop: CAIRTDSSNYGYTF. The CDR3 bases are TGTGCCATCAGGACCGACAGTTCTAACTATGGCTACACCTTC.

CDR3 coding DNA: TGTGCCACCAGCGGTGGACAGGGCTGGAATTCACCCCTCCACTTT. Protein sequence: CATSGGQGWNSPLHF. The chain couples TRBV15 to TRBJ1-6, with TRBD1 identical over 8 bases. This CDR3 has 15 residues. Germline-derived CDR1 and CDR2 are LNHNV and YYDKDF (reference sequence). J lost 7 bases, V lost 5 bases, and 7 bases had no gene match.

CDR3 in DNA: TGCGCCAGCAGTTTCCAGGGGATCGAGGGCTACACCTTC. This encodes CASSFQGIEGYTF. V gene TRBV5-1 combines with J gene TRBJ1-2, with D possibly being TRBD1 (6 bases). CDR3 size: 13 residues. CDR1 and CDR2 from the germline V gene are SGHRS and YFSETQ. V shed 5 bases and J shed 8 bases, with 16 bases lying between them.

This clone has just one count. The gene calls are TRBV7-9 and TRBJ1-1; 8 nucleotides align to TRBD1. The germline V gene encodes CDR1 SEHNR and CDR2 FQNEAQ (reference sequence). The trim removed 4 bases at V and 7 bases at J, leaving 5 bases unmatched. CDR3 length: 13 residues. CDR3 protein: CASSYWTGNEAFF. CDR3 sequence (DNA): TGTGCCAGCAGCTATTGGACAGGGAATGAAGCTTTCTTT.

This clone is a singleton in its sample. The genes are TRBV13 and TRBJ1-4; D is uncertain. Trimming took 3 bases from V and 10 from J, leaving 15 bases between them. The germline V gene encodes CDR1 PRHDT and CDR2 FYEKMQ (reference sequence). The CDR3 has 14 residues. The CDR3 DNA reads as TGTGCCAGCAGCTTGCGAGCCACGAGTGGAAAACTGTTTTTT. The encoded protein is CASSLRATSGKLFF. Full variable domain (remainder filled in from reference TRBV13 and TRBJ1-4): AAGVIQSPRHLIKEKRETATLKCYPIPRHDTVYWYQQGPGQDPQFLISFYEKMQSDKGSIPDRFSAQQFSDYHSELNMSSLELGDSALYFCASSLRATSGKLFFGSGTQLSVL.

The rearrangement uses TRBV6-5 and TRBJ2-7; maybe TRBD2 (6 bases). V lost 0 bases, J lost 7 bases, and 16 bases lay in between. The germline CDR1 and CDR2 sequences are MNHEY and SVGAGI. The CDR3 loop spans 15 amino acids. The CDR3 loop reads CASSYSGGLVREQYF. The CDR3 nucleotides are TGTGCCAGCAGTTACTCTGGGGGACTGGTGAGGGAGCAGTACTTC.

The rearrangement joins TRBV5-6 to TRBJ2-7; TRBD1 is a possible D gene (7 bases). Germline values: CDR1 SGHDT, CDR2 YYEEEE. V lost 0 bases and J 3 bases, leaving 10 bases between the germline ends. The CDR3 spans 14 residues. This CDR3 reads CASSLGQGLYEQYF. Written as DNA, the CDR3 is TGTGCCAGCAGCTTGGGACAGGGACTCTACGAGCAGTACTTC.

In this sample, this clone turned up once. J is TRBJ1-2 and V is TRBV29-1; D perhaps matches TRBD1 (5 bases). This CDR3 region has 12 residues. CDR1 and CDR2 (germline): SQVTM, ANQGSEA. Trimming left V 4 bases short and J 3 bases short, with 9 bases between. CDR3 DNA: TGCAGCGTTGCTAGACAGCACTATGGCTACACCTTC. It encodes CSVARQHYGYTF.

The rearrangement joins TRBV7-6 to TRBJ2-3, with 10 bases identical to TRBD2. The germline V gene encodes CDR1 SGHVS and CDR2 FNYEAQ. V shed 1 base, J shed 0 bases, and the junction held 7 bases outside the gene matches. The length of the CDR3 is 18 residues. The CDR3 sequence: CASSLEGWGLASTDTQYF. The CDR3 nucleotides are TGTGCCAGCAGCTTAGAGGGATGGGGACTAGCGAGCACAGATACGCAGTATTTT.

This clone was observed a handful of times. The V and J genes are TRBV5-1 and TRBJ2-1; 13 bases match TRBD2. This CDR3 spans 15 amino acids. CDR1 SGHRS and CDR2 YFSETQ come from the germline V gene. With V trimmed by 4 bases and J by 8 bases, 6 bases remained unmatched. The CDR3 nucleotides read TGCGCCAGCAGCCCCGGACTAGCGGGGGTAGATGAGCAGTTCTTC. Translated, it gives CASSPGLAGVDEQFF.

This clone occurred once. The chain employs TRBV18 and TRBJ1-4; 7 bases map to TRBD1. Germline V gene sequence: CDR1 KGHSH, CDR2 LQKENI. V lost 6 bases and J lost 4; bases outside the gene matches: 8. CDR3 length: 15 amino acids. The CDR3 bases are TGTGCCAGCTCCCCAGGGACAGACCTTAATGAAAAACTGTTTTTT. It is translated as CASSPGTDLNEKLFF.

The chain is built from TRBV6-1 and TRBJ1-6; maybe TRBD1 (5 bases). Trimming shortened V by 3 bases and J by 1 base, and 7 bases separated the two germline ends. The germline V gene has CDR1 MNHNS and CDR2 SASEGT. The CDR3 is 15 residues long. The CDR3 nucleotides read TGTGCCAGCAGTGAGCAGGGTTCCTATAATTCACCCCTCCACTTT. Encoded protein: CASSEQGSYNSPLHF.

The genes are TRBV7-7 and TRBJ2-2; the D is unclear. The ends were cut back, 1 base at V and 4 bases at J, with 10 bases in the middle. Per germline, CDR1 SSHAT and CDR2 FNYEAQ (reference sequence). The CDR3 is 15 amino acids. CDR3 DNA: TGTGCCAGCAGCTTAGGGAGTGGGTCCACCGGGGAGCTGTTTTTT. This gives the protein CASSLGSGSTGELFF.

This chain joins TRBV19 and TRBJ1-6, with D tentatively TRBD1 (6 bases). Trimming removed 9 bases from V and 7 bases from J, with 16 bases in between. Per germline, CDR1 LNHDA and CDR2 SQIVND (reference sequence). This CDR3 has 14 residues. CDR3 in DNA: TGTGCCAGCCGTCGCGGACAGCAGAATTCACCCCTCCACTTT. Residues: CASRRGQQNSPLHF.

The chain's CDR3 is CASSLQGFGYEQYF. The CDR3 coding sequence is TGCGCCAGCAGCTTGCAGGGATTCGGCTACGAGCAGTACTTC. The rearrangement links TRBV5-1 to TRBJ2-7; possible D gene TRBD1, 5 bases. The CDR3 covers 14 residues. Trimming pared 1 base from V and 3 bases from J, leaving 11 bases between. The germline gives CDR1 SGHRS, CDR2 YFSETQ. Looking up the rest from reference TRBV5-1 and TRBJ2-7 gives the full variable domain: KAGVTQTPRYLIKTRGQQVTLSCSPISGHRSVSWYQQTPGQGLQFLFEYFSETQRNKGNFPGRFSGRQFSNSRSEMNVSTLELGDSALYLCASSLQGFGYEQYFGPGTRLTVT.

The chain joins TRBV5-1 to TRBJ1-4; D is uncertain. Germline assignment: CDR1 SGHRS and CDR2 YFSETQ. The CDR3 contains 16 residues. The germline V and J ends were trimmed by 4 bases and 0 bases, with 13 bases remaining between them. The CDR3 spells CASSEGGFATNEKLFF. Here the CDR3 DNA reads TGCGCCAGCAGCGAGGGCGGATTTGCAACTAATGAAAAACTGTTTTTT.

The count of this clone is one. This chain connects TRBV30 to TRBJ1-1; D remains unclear. The CDR3 consists of 12 residues. Germline CDR1 reads GTSNPN; CDR2 reads SVGIG (reference sequence). The V end lost 4 bases, the J end lost 2 bases, and 8 bases lay between the germline ends. This CDR3 is CAWNGYNTEAFF. The DNA of the CDR3 is TGTGCCTGGAACGGGTACAACACTGAAGCTTTCTTT.

This clone was observed a handful of times. The chain has TRBV5-4 and TRBJ1-1; maybe TRBD1 (6 bases). CDR3 length equals 14 residues. Trimming took off 3 bases at V and 0 bases at J, with 9 bases between the two ends. Germline CDR1 reads SGHNT; CDR2 reads YYREEE (reference sequence). The CDR3 loop is CASSSTGMNTEAFF. The CDR3 DNA follows: TGTGCCAGCAGCTCGACAGGCATGAACACTGAAGCTTTCTTT.

The chain uses TRBV2 and TRBJ1-5, with a weak D call TRBD1 (5 bases). CDR3 length equals 17 residues. Germline CDR1 and CDR2: SNHLY and FYNNEI. Deletions cut 8 bases from V and 0 bases from J, with 20 bases between. CDR3 DNA: TGTGCCAGCCTATCTTATCCTCCTAGGGGTAGCAATCAGCCCCAGCATTTT. Protein sequence: CASLSYPPRGSNQPQHF.

This chain uses TRBV3-1 (or the pseudogene TRBV3-2) with TRBJ2-5, with D perhaps assigned TRBD1 or TRBD2 (6 bases each). V lost 5 bases, J lost 1 base, and 17 bases lay in between. In germline, CDR1 is LGHDT, CDR2 YNNKEL (reference sequence). This CDR3 comprises 16 residues. CDR3 sequence reads: CASSEGGAGFQETQYF. The CDR3 coding sequence is TGTGCCAGCAGCGAAGGGGGTGCGGGGTTCCAAGAGACCCAGTACTTC.

J is TRBJ1-2 and V is TRBV30, with D perhaps TRBD1 (5 bases). The CDR3 totals 13 residues. In germline, CDR1 is GTSNPN, CDR2 SVGIG (reference sequence). Trimming stripped 4 bases from V and 6 bases from J, with 15 bases between. CDR3 protein: CAWTLGGRDGYTF. Here the CDR3 DNA reads TGTGCCTGGACCTTGGGGGGGAGGGATGGCTACACCTTC.

The chain combines TRBV4-2 with TRBJ2-4; 12 bases map to TRBD2. The germline V gene encodes CDR1 LGHNA and CDR2 YNFKEQ. The junction had 4 bases not matched to a gene; V was cut back by 2 bases and J by 5 bases. The CDR3 totals 16 residues. This CDR3 is CASSQPSGGAQNIQYF. CDR3 sequence (DNA): TGTGCCAGCAGCCAACCTAGCGGGGGGGCCCAAAACATTCAGTACTTC.

This chain uses TRBV20-1 with TRBJ1-2; TRBD1 aligns across 9 bases. Germline V gene data show CDR1 as DFQATT and CDR2 as SNEGSKA (reference sequence). This CDR3 spans 11 amino acids. V lost 6 bases and J lost 4; bases outside the gene matches: 0. For the CDR3, the DNA is TGCAGTGCGACAGGGGGCTATGGCTACACCTTC. This gives the protein CSATGGYGYTF.

The V call is TRBV5-1, the J call TRBJ2-7, with 9 bases lining up with TRBD1. The J segment lost 3 bases and the V segment lost 4 bases, leaving 2 bases of the junction unmatched. This CDR3 contains 13 residues. From germline, CDR1 is SGHRS and CDR2 YFSETQ. Here the CDR3 reads CASSVDRGYEQYF. CDR3 bases: TGCGCCAGCAGCGTGGACAGGGGCTACGAGCAGTACTTC.

J is TRBJ1-1 and V is TRBV6-4; D is perhaps TRBD1 (5 bases). CDR3 length equals 16 residues. Germline values: CDR1 MRHNA, CDR2 SNTAGT. V dropped 6 bases and J dropped 0 bases, with 17 bases sitting between them. CDR3 protein: CASRGREGPVNTEAFF. In nucleotides, the CDR3 is TGTGCCAGCAGGGGCAGGGAAGGGCCAGTGAACACTGAAGCTTTCTTT.

The chain couples TRBV3-1 (or the pseudogene TRBV3-2) to TRBJ2-5; no clear D gene. Trimming removed 0 bases from V and 6 bases from J, with 2 bases in between. CDR1 is LGHDT and CDR2 is YNNKEL in the germline V gene (reference sequence). The CDR3 runs to 11 residues. The CDR3 sequence is CASSQDKTQYF. The CDR3 nucleotides read TGTGCCAGCAGCCAAGATAAGACCCAGTACTTC.

V is TRBV7-8 and J is TRBJ2-1; TRBD2 aligns across 9 bases. The CDR3 consists of 17 residues. V was pared by 0 bases and J by 6 bases, with 9 bases of the junction left unmatched. Germline CDR1 is SGHVS and CDR2 is FQNEAQ. CDR3 coding DNA: TGTGCCAGCAGCTTAGCGTTGGCGGGGGGGCGGTTCAATGAGCAGTTCTTC. Amino acids: CASSLALAGGRFNEQFF.

This clone has a handful of counts. V gene TRBV19 combines with J gene TRBJ1-6; D gene ambiguous. V lost 10 bases, J lost 5 bases, and 12 bases lay in between. Germline loops: CDR1 LNHDA, CDR2 SQIVND (reference sequence). The CDR3 is 13 residues long. The CDR3 DNA is TGTGCCACCAACGACATAAATAATTCACCCCTCCACTTT. Translation gives CATNDINNSPLHF.

The genes are TRBV10-2 and TRBJ2-3; 7 positions match TRBD2. CDR3 length: 14 amino acids. V lost 10 bases, J lost 0 bases, and 7 bases stayed unmatched. Germline V lookup: CDR1 WSHSY, CDR2 SAAADI. CDR3 sequence reads: CATRGGLSTDTQYF. The CDR3 bases are TGCGCCACCCGCGGGGGACTAAGCACAGATACGCAGTATTTT.

The chain is built from TRBV7-6 and TRBJ2-1; 11 nucleotides agree with TRBD2. The V gene end was trimmed by 4 bases and the J gene end by 7 bases; junction bases not matched to a gene: 6. The CDR3 has 15 residues. CDR1 and CDR2 (germline): SGHVS, FNYEAQ. CDR3 sequence: CASSYRLAGNNEQFF. CDR3 sequence (DNA): TGTGCCAGCAGCTATCGACTAGCGGGGAATAATGAGCAGTTCTTC.